The rows below give T cell receptor beta chains drawn from one sample of a study of T cells in Graves' hyperthyroidism and ophthalmopathy. TCRdb ran MiXCR on the multiplex PCR reads and lists one entry per CDR3 protein. Seen here are about 99,000 distinct CDR3 sequences, over 45% observed once, and the top ten hold 26%. The sequencing input was blood. The receptors here all came from a man aged 40-50 years with Graves' hyperthyroidism. Both conserved end residues are trimmed from each CDR3.

j_call v_call cdr3_aa
TRBJ1-1 TRBV12-3/TRBV12-4 ASSRAGQAEAF
TRBJ2-1 TRBV12-3/TRBV12-4 ASSWVVNEQF
TRBJ1-4 TRBV3-1 ASSLRTERGKLF
TRBJ1-2 TRBV29-1 SAYGTGSGGYT
TRBJ2-1 TRBV7-3 ASSLAGATVSGGQF
TRBJ2-2 TRBV9 ASSVGWGAGTGELF
TRBJ2-7 TRBV7-2 ASSSGRTGGYEQY
TRBJ1-1 TRBV5-1 ASSSGQGGGTEAF
TRBJ2-1 TRBV7-2 ASRLAGGTDTQF
TRBJ1-2 TRBV20-1 SAGLSHGYT
TRBJ2-7 TRBV6-1 ASQGDGSSYEQY
TRBJ1-4 TRBV20-1 SARDTAGDSVKLF
TRBJ1-2 TRBV2 ASSLPGEEGIGYT
TRBJ1-5 TRBV11-3 ASSLAQGAWGKPPQH
TRBJ1-1 TRBV10-1 ASSEGTGSEAF
TRBJ1-1 TRBV11-2 ASSIGATEAF
TRBJ2-1 TRBV7-8 ASSLGQGGSNQQF
TRBJ2-1 TRBV5-1 ASSPGLAGEDEQF
TRBJ2-7 TRBV10-3 AISESGQTYEQY
TRBJ1-4 TRBV12-3/TRBV12-4 ASRRQGLGEKLF
TRBJ2-7 TRBV25-1 ADQRYEQY
TRBJ2-5 TRBV28 ASSLTEKETQY
TRBJ1-6 TRBV7-9 ASSTDRSSYNSPLH
TRBJ1-6 TRBV20-1 SARGQAYSPLH
TRBJ1-2 TRBV2 ASSESLGVPSDGYT
TRBJ1-5 TRBV2 ASSEAGTTSNQPQH
TRBJ2-7 TRBV28 ASRRFDYEQY
TRBJ1-1 TRBV7-2 ASSLVGGPEAF
TRBJ2-1 TRBV20-1 SATVWLYNEQF
TRBJ1-2 TRBV20-1 SARLDYT
TRBJ1-5 TRBV29-1 SAKGQANQPQH
TRBJ2-4 TRBV5-6 ASSLVRGGIANIQY
TRBJ2-6 TRBV5-6 ASSLDGLGANVLT
TRBJ2-7 TRBV5-1 ASSQRTSGGGTGYIEQY
TRBJ2-3 TRBV20-1 SASTSGTQY
TRBJ2-5 TRBV28 ASSLPTSGKETQY
TRBJ2-3 TRBV20-1 SASPLRGTSGGAINTQY
TRBJ2-3 TRBV20-1 SARWSGMTDTQY
TRBJ1-5 TRBV20-1 SAAANRDNQPQH
TRBJ2-7 TRBV5-1 ASSLSSAGLHEQY
TRBJ1-1 TRBV7-3 ASSQEPGWVTGAF
TRBJ2-2 TRBV19 ASRAGCANTGELF
TRBJ2-7 TRBV9 ASSVGANSYEQY
TRBJ1-2 TRBV11-3 ASRFSGSQGGYT
TRBJ2-7 TRBV20-1 SARERPWDFTPYEQY
TRBJ2-7 TRBV10-3 AIQTFSYEQY
TRBJ1-1 TRBV7-8 ASSSLQGAQTEAF
TRBJ2-5 TRBV19 ASSPGLAGQETQY
TRBJ2-1 TRBV6-2/TRBV6-3 ASRLDSASSYNEQF